This TCR beta chain was found in a study of cytomegalovirus exposure and HLA in healthy donors. Study-level information: Tens of millions of unique TCR sequences came from HLA-typed donors in an early release.

The PCR contained 60 Vbeta and 13 Jbeta primers. Profiled with immunoSEQ multiplex PCR; TCRdb holds only in-frame clones, not every one. This sample carries fewer than 70,000 clones, about four fifths of them seen once, and the ten largest clones take 1.5% to 2%. Overall study findings and caveats: Productive status was seen about 90% or about 30% of the time for most TCR beta V segments in an earlier analysis.

CDR1 and CDR2 from the germline V gene are GTSNPN and SVGIG (reference sequence). The CDR3 runs to 13 residues. V shed 7 bases and J shed 6 bases, with 18 bases lying between them. As for this clone: The antigen is undetermined.

Material: PBMCs. The chain is built from TRBV30 and TRBJ1-1; D perhaps matches TRBD1 (6 bases). The source is a man aged 35-49 years in good health and CMV-seronegative. CDR3 sequence: CASQGLTGPEAFF. CDR3 sequence (DNA): TGTGCCTCGCAGGGGCTTACGGGCCCTGAAGCTTTCTTT.